The 17 T cell receptor beta chains below come from one sample, sequenced in a study of blood T cell repertoires in COVID-19. Profiling relied on immunoSEQ multiplex PCR, and the TCRdb table lists in-frame clones only, not all of them. Of about 190,000 clones in the sample, roughly 79% were seen once. Source material: peripheral blood. These receptors all come from a woman in her seventies with acute or convalescent COVID-19.

This clone was seen a few times. V is TRBV5-4 and J is TRBJ2-2; D uncertain. The germline V gene has CDR1 SGHNT and CDR2 YYREEE (reference sequence). Trimming left V 3 bases short and J 4 bases short, with 19 bases between. The CDR3 is 17 residues long. In DNA form, the CDR3 reads TGTGCCAGCAGCTCCCGAGACTTCCGACCAATCACCGGGGAGCTGTTTTTT. It yields the protein CASSSRDFRPITGELFF.

This clone showed up just once. The chain employs TRBV7-6 and TRBJ2-5; TRBD2 matches at 12 bases. CDR3 length: 15 residues. Germline CDR1 and CDR2: SGHVS and FNYEAQ. Trimming cost V 5 bases and J 5 bases; bases outside gene matches: 6. The CDR3 is CASSNRLAGVETQYF. As DNA, the CDR3 is TGTGCCAGCAGCAATAGACTAGCGGGAGTCGAGACCCAGTACTTC. The full variable domain, its missing parts supplied by reference TRBV7-6 and TRBJ2-5, is GAGVSQSPRYKVTKRGQDVALRCDPISGHVSLYWYRQALGQGPEFLTYFNYEAQQDKSGLPNDRFSAERPEGSISTLTIQRTEQRDSAMYRCASSNRLAGVETQYFGPGTRLLVL.

V and J are TRBV29-1 and TRBJ2-5, with D tentatively TRBD1 (6 bases). Trimming removed 3 bases from V and 4 bases from J, with 6 bases in between. There are 11 residues in the CDR3. Germline CDR1 is SQVTM and CDR2 is ANQGSEA. CDR3 bases: TGCAGCGTTGAGGGGGCAGAGACCCAGTACTTC. Translated: CSVEGAETQYF.

The chain uses TRBV2 and TRBJ1-6; D not resolved. This CDR3 is built from 14 residues. CDR1 and CDR2 (germline): SNHLY, FYNNEI. Trimming took off 8 bases at V and 9 bases at J, with 17 bases between the two ends. The CDR3 loop reads CASGSRGQGSPLHF. CDR3 nucleotides: TGTGCCAGCGGGAGTCGGGGTCAAGGTTCACCCCTCCACTTT. Complete variable domain (other parts from reference TRBV2 and TRBJ1-6): EPEVTQTPSHQVTQMGQEVILRCVPISNHLYFYWYRQILGQKVEFLVSFYNNEISEKSEIFDDQFSVERPDGSNFTLKIRSTKLEDSAMYFCASGSRGQGSPLHFGNGTRLTVT.

The V call is TRBV18, the J call TRBJ2-3, with TRBD2 matching 9 bases. The CDR3 is made up of 17 amino acids. The germline V gene has CDR1 KGHSH and CDR2 LQKENI. Trimming at V came to 3 bases and at J to 2 bases, leaving 9 bases not matched to a gene. The CDR3 loop is CASSPLGLATVTDTQYF. DNA of the CDR3: TGTGCCAGCTCACCCCTCGGACTAGCGACGGTCACAGATACGCAGTATTTT. The variable domain in full, with the rest retrieved from reference TRBV18 and TRBJ2-3, is NAGVMQNPRHLVRRRGQEARLRCSPMKGHSHVYWYRQLPEEGLKFMVYLQKENIIDESGMPKERFSAEFPKEGPSILRIQQVVRGDSAAYFCASSPLGLATVTDTQYFGPGTRLTVL.

V is TRBV30 and J is TRBJ1-6; 9 bases align to TRBD1. The V gene's germline CDR1 is GTSNPN and CDR2 SVGIG (reference sequence). Germline trimming cut 1 base from V and 8 bases from J; bases unmatched to any gene: 0. The CDR3 is made up of 13 amino acids. In nucleotides, the CDR3 is TGTGCCTGGAGTGGACAGGGGGATTCACCCCTCCACTTT. This gives the protein CAWSGQGDSPLHF.

This clone was seen only a few times. At one of its ends the junction is not consistent with the germline gene, which may arise from a read error. The chain has TRBV6-1 and TRBJ2-7, with 10 positions matching TRBD2. CDR1 MNHNS and CDR2 SASEGT come from the germline V gene. This CDR3 spans 18 amino acids. The CDR3 DNA reads as TGTGCCAGCAGCGAAGGGGGGGCGGGACTAGCGATCTCCTACGAGCAGTACTTC. Translating gives CASSEGGAGLAISYEQYF.

This chain joins TRBV12-5 and TRBJ1-2, with 7 bases fitting TRBD1. CDR1 and CDR2 (germline): LGHNT, FRNRAP. V trimming: 1 base; J trimming: 7 bases; junction bases outside the gene matches: 15. The CDR3 has 17 amino acids. The CDR3 region has the DNA TGTGCTAGTGGTTTGGACCCGAGGATTGACAGGGCTGGTGGCTACACCTTC. It specifies CASGLDPRIDRAGGYTF.

This clone appeared once. This chain uses TRBV15 with TRBJ2-7; D is possibly TRBD2 (6 bases). Germline loops: CDR1 LNHNV, CDR2 YYDKDF (reference sequence). Deletions cut 0 bases from V and 4 bases from J, with 10 bases between. The CDR3 contains 14 residues. The CDR3 nucleotides are TGTGCCACCAGCAGAGAGTCGGAGGGGTACGAGCAGTACTTC. It yields the protein CATSRESEGYEQYF.

Only a few counts were recorded for this clone. The chain has TRBV7-2 and TRBJ1-5; no definite D call. V lost 1 base and J 3 bases, leaving 10 bases between the germline ends. The CDR3 runs to 15 residues. The V gene's germline CDR1 is SGHTA and CDR2 FQGNSA. Written as DNA, the CDR3 is TGTGCCAGCAGCTTAGAGGCTACAGTCAATCAGCCCCAGCATTTT. As protein: CASSLEATVNQPQHF.

The rearrangement joins TRBV5-1 to TRBJ2-2; D possibly corresponds to TRBD2 (6 bases). In germline, CDR1 is SGHRS, CDR2 YFSETQ. V was pared by 4 bases and J by 1 base, with 14 bases between. The CDR3 extends over 16 amino acids. For the CDR3, the DNA is TGCGCCAGCAGCCCCGTTGGAGCGGGGAACACCGGGGAGCTGTTTTTT. Its protein is CASSPVGAGNTGELFF.

The chain joins TRBV3-1 (or the pseudogene TRBV3-2) to TRBJ2-3, with D maybe TRBD2 (6 bases). V gave up 1 base and J gave up 4 bases, with 21 bases separating them. The CDR3 length is 18 residues. CDR1 and CDR2 (germline): LGHDT, YNNKEL (reference sequence). The CDR3 region is CASSQGRLGTLGPDTQYF. The CDR3 coding sequence is TGTGCCAGCAGCCAAGGGCGGTTAGGGACTCTAGGCCCAGATACGCAGTATTTT.

The chain carries TRBV29-1 and TRBJ2-5; the D gene is possibly TRBD2 (6 bases). V gave up 3 bases and J gave up 4 bases, with 9 bases separating them. The CDR3 runs 12 residues. Germline assignment: CDR1 SQVTM and CDR2 ANQGSEA. This CDR3 is CSVDGGVETQYF. For the CDR3, the DNA is TGCAGCGTTGACGGCGGGGTAGAGACCCAGTACTTC.

In its sample, this clone was seen a few times. The chain links TRBV19 to TRBJ2-1, with a weak D call TRBD2 (6 bases). The germline V and J ends were trimmed by 3 bases and 2 bases, with 8 bases remaining between them. CDR3 length equals 14 residues. The germline V gene encodes CDR1 LNHDA and CDR2 SQIVND (reference sequence). The CDR3 sequence is CASSIGGTYNEQFF. The CDR3 DNA sequence: TGTGCCAGTAGTATTGGCGGGACCTACAATGAGCAGTTCTTC.

The chain has TRBV7-2 and TRBJ1-4, with a possible D match to TRBD1 (5 bases). This CDR3 spans 16 amino acids. Trimming removed 3 bases at V and 7 bases at J, with 18 bases between. Germline CDR1 is SGHTA and CDR2 is FQGNSA. CDR3 residues: CASSFPRVAETEKLFF. DNA of the CDR3: TGTGCCAGCAGCTTTCCCAGGGTGGCGGAAACTGAAAAACTGTTTTTT.

This rearrangement joins TRBV2 to TRBJ2-3, with D tentatively TRBD1 (6 bases). The length of the CDR3 is 15 residues. Looked up from germline, CDR1 is SNHLY and CDR2 is FYNNEI. The V end was cut by 6 bases, the J end by 0 bases, with 13 bases between. Here the CDR3 DNA reads TGTGCCAGCAGAGAACAGGGCTCGAGCACAGATACGCAGTATTTT. Translating it yields CASREQGSSTDTQYF.

This clone showed up just a few times. The V gene is TRBV9, the J gene TRBJ2-1, with a weak D call TRBD2 (5 bases). Germline assignment: CDR1 SGDLS and CDR2 YYNGEE. The CDR3 has 16 residues. Trimming stripped 4 bases from V and 7 bases from J, with 21 bases between. CDR3 coding DNA: TGTGCCAGCAGCCCTTCGGGCGGGCGAGGTGGAAATGAGCAGTTCTTC. It specifies CASSPSGGRGGNEQFF.